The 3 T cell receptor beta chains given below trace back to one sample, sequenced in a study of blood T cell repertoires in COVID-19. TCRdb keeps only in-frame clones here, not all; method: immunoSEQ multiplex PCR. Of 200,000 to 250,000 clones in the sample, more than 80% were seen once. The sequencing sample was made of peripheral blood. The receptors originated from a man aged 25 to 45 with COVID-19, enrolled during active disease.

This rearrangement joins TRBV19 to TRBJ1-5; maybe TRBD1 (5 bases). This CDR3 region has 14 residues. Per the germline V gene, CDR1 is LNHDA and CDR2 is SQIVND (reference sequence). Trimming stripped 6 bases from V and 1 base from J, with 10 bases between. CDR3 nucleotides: TGTGCCAGTAGGGGGGAGGTCAGCAATCAGCCCCAGCATTTT. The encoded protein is CASRGEVSNQPQHF. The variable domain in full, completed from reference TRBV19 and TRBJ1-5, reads DGGITQSPKYLFRKEGQNVTLSCEQNLNHDAMYWYRQDPGQGLRLIYYSQIVNDFQKGDIAEGYSVSREKKESFPLTVTSAQKNPTAFYLCASRGEVSNQPQHFGDGTRLSIL.

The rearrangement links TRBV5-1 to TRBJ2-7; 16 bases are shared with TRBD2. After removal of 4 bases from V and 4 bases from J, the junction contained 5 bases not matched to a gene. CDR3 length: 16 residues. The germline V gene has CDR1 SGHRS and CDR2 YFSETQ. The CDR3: CASSAGTSGRDYEQYF. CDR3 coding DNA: TGCGCCAGCAGCGCCGGGACTAGCGGGAGGGATTACGAGCAGTACTTC.

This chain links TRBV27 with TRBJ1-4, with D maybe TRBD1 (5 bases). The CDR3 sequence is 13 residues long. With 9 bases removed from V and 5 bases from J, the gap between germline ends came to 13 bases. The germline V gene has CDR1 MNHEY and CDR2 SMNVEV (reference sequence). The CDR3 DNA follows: TGTGCCAGTTCGGGGGTTCGGAATGAAAAACTGTTTTTT. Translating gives CASSGVRNEKLFF.